The present TCR beta chain was sequenced within a study of T-cell memory formation after mild COVID-19. As for the study in general: The two donors had largely donor-specific TCR clusters.

This clonotype was picked up a small number of times. Employing constant-segment primers, 5'RACE generated TCR alpha and TCR beta cDNA libraries bearing sample barcodes and UMIs. TCRdb recomputed calls from the 5' RACE reads with MiXCR, one row per CDR3 protein. The profile shows fewer than 95,000 distinct CDR3 sequences, 10% to 15% of them singletons. The CDR3 is 14 amino acids. The germline V gene encodes CDR1 SGHKS and CDR2 YYEKEE (reference sequence). The V end was cut by 4 bases, the J end by 4 bases, with 14 bases between. The chain carries TRBV5-5 and TRBJ2-5; D may be TRBD1 (6 bases). This receptor was identified in an adult woman who had mild COVID-19 (a few samples of this study predate the infection). Cell type and time point are not known. The specimen sequenced was PBMCs or a T cell subset sorted from them (not recorded which). CDR3 loop: CASSHAGDLETQYF. The CDR3 DNA is TGTGCCAGCAGCCACGCAGGGGATTTAGAGACCCAGTACTTC. Variable domain in full (rest from reference TRBV5-5 and TRBJ2-5): DAGVTQSPTHLIKTRGQQVTLRCSPISGHKSVSWYQQVLGQGPQFIFQYYEKEERGRGNFPDRFSARQFPNYSSELNVNALLLGDSALYLCASSHAGDLETQYFGPGTRLLVL.